This TCR beta chain was sequenced in a study of blood T cell repertoires in COVID-19. Study context: Researchers got acute and convalescent COVID-19 samples from the United States, Italy and Spain. T cells, B-cell-depleted T cells, or PBMCs provided the cDNA or gDNA that served as material.

This CDR3 contains 15 residues. Germline CDR1 reads SEHNR; CDR2 reads FQNEAQ (reference sequence). The V and J ends lost 1 base and 2 bases respectively, with 11 bases between them. Original methodology: Amplification of reference gene primers was used by the study to estimate nucleated cell counts. Libraries were prepared by immunoSEQ multiplex PCR; TCRdb keeps only in-frame clonotypes and omits some of them. The V and J calls and clone size are taken from that table; D and trimming were inferred from the DNA. The sample comprises 150,000 to 200,000 clones, roughly nine tenths of which are singletons, and less than 2% rests with the top ten.

The V gene is TRBV7-9, the J gene TRBJ2-5; D not certain. The sample was peripheral blood. This receptor was identified in a young man who had recovered from COVID-19. The CDR3 loop reads CASSLGPGGQETQYF. DNA of the CDR3: TGTGCCAGCAGCTTAGGCCCCGGCGGTCAAGAGACCCAGTACTTC.